This TCR beta chain was recovered during a study of T cell changes during pregnancy in multiple sclerosis. Method: immunoSEQ multiplex PCR; TCRdb's copy keeps in-frame clones and lacks some. The table includes 45,000 to 55,000 clones, 85% to 90% detected once. Germline V gene lookup returns CDR1 MGHRA and CDR2 YSYEKL. Trimming cost V 0 bases and J 2 bases, with 10 bases left between them. This CDR3 spans 15 amino acids. This chain uses TRBV4-1 with TRBJ1-1; a possible D gene is TRBD1 (6 bases). This receptor was taken from a female donor with multiple sclerosis, enrolled in a pregnancy study. The source was peripheral blood, collected in the first trimester of pregnancy. CDR3 in amino acids: CASSQERGANTEAFF. For the CDR3, the DNA is TGCGCCAGCAGCCAAGAACGGGGGGCTAACACTGAAGCTTTCTTT.